This is a list of T cell receptor beta chains from one sample in a study of shared clonotypes between healthy human individuals. Data came from immunoSEQ multiplex PCR; TCRdb stores just in-frame clones and leaves some out. Among a few million clones, under 97% were seen once, and the ten largest hold more than 0.1%. The sequenced material came from naive CD4+ T cells sorted from blood. Every receptor here comes from a man aged 18 to 30 in good health. Each CDR3 is given with its conserved first and last residue. A D gene is named only where the DNA matches it firmly. Where a row states a size, it is once, few, many or the class of an expanded clone; other rows omit it.

>.|TRBJ2-3|.|TRBV7-2
CASSLVVGIADTQYF
TGTGCCAGCAGCTTAGTGGTGGGAATCGCAGATACGCAGTATTTT
>TRBD1|TRBJ2-2|.|TRBV7-9
CASSSGQGAAGELFF
TGTGCCAGCAGCTCGGGACAGGGGGCCGCCGGGGAGCTGTTTTTT
>.|TRBJ2-5|.|TRBV6-5
CASSYSLSSYQETQYF
TGTGCCAGCAGTTATTCCCTAAGCAGCTATCAAGAGACCCAGTACTTC
>.|TRBJ1-2|.|TRBV29-1
CSVEGQGYTF
TGCAGCGTTGAAGGGCAGGGCTACACCTTC
>.|TRBJ2-4|.|TRBV5-6
CASSPRWGVMNIQYF
TGTGCCAGCAGCCCCCGTTGGGGGGTAATGAACATTCAGTACTTC
>.|TRBJ1-5|.|TRBV28
CASTLGGAGKQPQHF
TGTGCCAGCACCCTAGGGGGGGCGGGAAAACAGCCCCAGCATTTT
>.|TRBJ1-6|.|TRBV7-2
CASALEPGNNSPLHF
TGTGCCAGCGCTTTAGAGCCGGGGAATAATTCACCCCTCCACTTT
>.|TRBJ2-2|.|TRBV4-2
CASSQETAGGMAGELFF
TGTGCCAGCAGCCAGGAGACAGCCGGGGGTATGGCCGGGGAGCTGTTTTTT
>.|TRBJ2-3|.|TRBV5-1
CASSPLGSDTQYF
TGCGCCAGCAGCCCCCTCGGCAGCGATACGCAGTATTTT
>TRBD1|TRBJ2-7|.|TRBV6-5
CASRQGMDHEQYF
TGTGCCAGCCGACAGGGTATGGACCACGAGCAGTACTTC
>.|TRBJ1-2|.|TRBV2
CASSESRGFGYTF
TGTGCCAGCAGTGAATCAAGGGGGTTTGGCTACACCTTC
>TRBD2|TRBJ2-1|.|TRBV27
CASSPWGGGSYNEQFF
TGTGCCAGCAGTCCCTGGGGGGGAGGCTCCTACAATGAGCAGTTCTTC
>.|TRBJ2-7|once|TRBV4-1
CASSHVRVGEQYF
TGCGCCAGCAGCCATGTTCGCGTCGGGGAGCAGTACTTC
>.|TRBJ2-7|.|TRBV15
CATSLAPGPYEQYF
TGTGCCACCAGCCTAGCGCCCGGACCCTACGAGCAGTACTTC
>.|TRBJ2-7|.|TRBV28
CASSADYYEQYF
TGTGCCAGCAGTGCCGACTACTACGAGCAGTACTTC